The 8 T cell receptor beta chains below all came from one sample that was sequenced in a study of T cell changes during pregnancy in multiple sclerosis. Measured with immunoSEQ multiplex PCR; TCRdb has only the in-frame clones, and not every one. The sample lists over 70,000 clones, around 93% occurring once. The material sequenced was peripheral blood, taken in the third trimester of pregnancy. The receptors come from a female donor with multiple sclerosis, enrolled in a pregnancy study.

This CDR3 reads CASSPRQGASTDTQYF. The CDR3 region has the DNA TGTGCCAGCAGCCCTCGTCAGGGGGCCTCCACAGATACGCAGTATTTT. The rearrangement links TRBV9 to TRBJ2-3, with 8 bases that match TRBD1. The V gene end was trimmed by 4 bases and the J gene end by 2 bases; junction bases not matched to a gene: 9. CDR3 length: 16 amino acids. Per germline, CDR1 SGDLS and CDR2 YYNGEE.

The CDR3 DNA follows: TGTGCCAGCAGTGAACGGCTAGCGGGAGGAAACATTCAGTACTTC. This translates into CASSERLAGGNIQYF. V is TRBV6-1 and J is TRBJ2-4; 11 bases are shared with TRBD2. The CDR3 loop spans 15 amino acids. Germline V gene data show CDR1 as MNHNS and CDR2 as SASEGT. The junction had 3 bases not matched to a gene; V was cut back by 2 bases and J by 6 bases.

This clone has only a few counts. V is TRBV29-1 and J is TRBJ1-1, with D possibly TRBD1 on 5 matching bases. The CDR3 is 13 amino acids. V was pared by 6 bases and J by 2 bases, with 13 bases between. The germline gives CDR1 SQVTM, CDR2 ANQGSEA. Here the CDR3 DNA reads TGCAGCGTCCGCGGGACGGACAACACTGAAGCTTTCTTT. It specifies CSVRGTDNTEAFF.

The chain carries TRBV28 and TRBJ1-2; 8 bases are a match to TRBD1. The CDR3 runs 15 residues. CDR1 is MDHEN, CDR2 SYDVKM, per germline. V gave up 4 bases and J gave up 8 bases; unmatched junction bases: 12. The CDR3 here is CASSSSRQGLYGYTF. As DNA, the CDR3 is TGTGCCAGCAGTTCGTCCCGACAGGGGCTTTACGGCTACACCTTC.

V gene TRBV9 combines with J gene TRBJ2-3; 10 bases are shared with TRBD1. Germline trimming cut 5 bases from V and 1 base from J; bases unmatched to any gene: 10. The CDR3 contains 17 residues. CDR1 and CDR2 from the germline V gene are SGDLS and YYNGEE. The CDR3 loop reads CASRPGTGVIGTDTQYF. The DNA for the CDR3 is TGTGCCAGCAGGCCCGGGACAGGGGTCATCGGCACAGATACGCAGTATTTT.

The chain employs TRBV29-1 and TRBJ2-1; 7 nucleotides align to TRBD1. Trimming removed 3 bases from V and 7 bases from J; junction bases left unmatched: 9. The CDR3 spans 14 residues. Germline CDR1 SQVTM, CDR2 ANQGSEA. CDR3 protein: CSVEGQRQGNEQFF. DNA for the CDR3: TGCAGCGTTGAGGGGCAAAGACAGGGTAATGAGCAGTTCTTC.

The chain couples TRBV10-3 to TRBJ1-5, with D unclear. This CDR3 is built from 15 residues. The germline gives CDR1 ENHRY, CDR2 SYGVKD. The ends were cut back, 2 bases at V and 4 bases at J, with 12 bases in the middle. CDR3 sequence (DNA): TGTGCCATCAGTGAGCTCGGGGAGGGAAATCAGCCCCAGCATTTT. Protein: CAISELGEGNQPQHF.

The V gene is TRBV7-2, the J gene TRBJ1-2, with D possibly being TRBD1 (6 bases). The CDR3 contains 14 residues. Germline CDR1 SGHTA, CDR2 FQGNSA. V lost 5 bases and J lost 6, with 16 bases in between. CDR3 in amino acids: CASSPVGGANGYTF. The CDR3 bases are TGTGCCAGCAGCCCCGTTGGGGGGGCCAATGGCTACACCTTC.